This TCR beta chain was sequenced in a study of OX40 agonist ivuxolimab in advanced cancers. Concerning the study at large: Ivuxolimab was a fully human IgG2 agonistic monoclonal antibody targeting the costimulatory receptor OX40 (CD134). A male proportion of around 83% and a mean age of about 60 years, ranging from roughly 23 to 90, were recorded for the dose-escalation cohort. Prior anti-PD-1, anti-PD-L1 or anti-CTLA-4 therapy was permitted, and checkpoint inhibitors had been received by 40% to 50% of dose-escalation patients. The paper describes the monotherapy dose-escalation part (N of about 55 patients) of the phase I trial of ivuxolimab. Partial responses occurred in three dose-escalation patients: two with cutaneous melanoma and one with hepatocellular carcinoma. Intravenous ivuxolimab was administered to patients every 2 weeks at six dose levels: 0.01, 0.1, 0.3, 1.5, 3 and 10 mg/kg. Peripheral TCRbeta sequencing was intended to test whether TCR sequence diversity was altered and clonal T-cell expansion was caused by ivuxolimab. Of the approximately 53 patients in dose escalation, 19 had hepatocellular carcinoma, some 15 had melanoma, 9 had renal cell carcinoma and 9 had head and neck cancer.

The CDR3 starts with the cysteine, ends with the phenylalanine, and has 17 residues. CDR3 DNA only is kept here, 51 bases in frame from base 1. The germline V gene supplies CDR1 SGHRS and CDR2 YFSETQ. V and J are trimmed by 6 bases and 1 base, and the gene matches miss 6 bases of the junction. For sequencing of the TCRbeta CDR3 region, genomic DNA was extracted from the sorted cells. TCRbeta CDR3 regions were sequenced using the immunoSEQ Assay. This is the immuneACCESS table as TCRdb keeps it, with only in-frame sequences that have V and J called. A part of the clones is gone; compared with another copy, unresolved V genes explain less than half, and the rest is unexplained. A total of more than 80,000 clones appear in this sample, more than 75% of them only once. Just under 2% of the sample lies in the top ten. The paper as a whole reports these results and caveats: At doses of 0.1 to 3.0 mg/kg, clonal expansion of both CD4+ and CD8+ blood T cells was observed from baseline to week 6. Low levels of normalized T-cell clonal expansion were also seen in some patients who did not respond. After ivuxolimab, CD8+ T cells had more expanded clones than CD4+ T cells on average. In the 0.1-3.0 mg/kg groups, partial responders had among the lowest normalized peripheral clonal expansion, particularly in CD8+ T cells. The antigen specificity of the clonally expanded peripheral T cells was not determined.

This clone was seen a few times. The clone's antigen remains unknown. Per-base quality was not reported, and no clone a single base away is much larger than it. The trial excluded patients who had a history of autoimmune disease or who were on systemic immunosuppression. Peripheral blood for TCR sequencing was collected from all dose cohorts at baseline, on cycle 4 day 1, and on cycle 7 day 1. The samples were drawn from a first-in-human, open-label, multicenter phase I dose-escalation trial of ivuxolimab. Adults with locally advanced or metastatic melanoma, renal cell carcinoma, hepatocellular carcinoma or head and neck squamous cell carcinoma were enrolled in the trial. Before TCR sequencing, CD4+ T cells and CD8+ T cells from peripheral blood were sorted into separate populations.

The V and J segments used are TRBV5-1 and TRBJ2-6, and 11 junctional nucleotides match TRBD1. Sequenced here: CD4+ or CD8+ T cells sorted from blood, sampled in a trial of the OX40 agonist ivuxolimab. The receptor was isolated from an adult with an advanced solid tumor such as melanoma, head and neck, liver or kidney cancer. CDR3 region: CASNPGQGVSGANVLTF. The DNA is TGCGCCAGCAACCCGGGACAGGGGGTATCTGGGGCCAACGTCCTGACTTTC.